The next 25 T cell receptor beta chains were all read from a single sample in a study of cytomegalovirus exposure and HLA in healthy donors. Primers: 60 Vbeta forward and 13 Jbeta reverse. Sequencing was performed with immunoSEQ multiplex PCR; in TCRdb, only in-frame clones are kept and a portion is missing. Seen here are about 160,000 clones, roughly 83% observed once, and the top ten hold around 0.97%. Sequencing used PBMCs. The receptors stem from a man between 25 and 39 years old in good health and CMV-seronegative.

The gene calls are TRBV7-9 and TRBJ1-2; D uncertain. The V and J ends lost 4 bases and 5 bases respectively, with 8 bases between them. This CDR3 contains 12 residues. In germline, CDR1 is SEHNR, CDR2 FQNEAQ (reference sequence). The chain's CDR3 is CASSSLGYGYTF. DNA of the CDR3: TGTGCCAGCAGCTCCCTCGGGTATGGCTACACCTTC.

The V call is TRBV10-2, the J call TRBJ1-2; TRBD1 agrees at 10 bases. CDR3 length equals 20 residues. J gave up 0 bases and V 2 bases, and 15 bases lay outside the gene matches. From germline, CDR1 is WSHSY and CDR2 SAAADI. CDR3 DNA: TGCGCCAGCAGTGAGGGGACAGGGGCGGAAGCTCTCCCAGCTAACTATGGCTACACCTTC. This translates into CASSEGTGAEALPANYGYTF.

The chain links TRBV28 to TRBJ2-7; 8 nucleotides agree with TRBD1. V lost 6 bases, J lost 1 base, and 11 bases stayed unmatched. The CDR3 covers 16 residues. Germline-derived CDR1 and CDR2 are MDHEN and SYDVKM. The CDR3 loop is CASRGTGGPISYEQYF. The CDR3, as DNA: TGTGCCAGCAGGGGGACAGGCGGACCCATATCCTACGAGCAGTACTTC.

This clone was observed once. The V call is TRBV27, the J call TRBJ2-3; D is unclear. This CDR3 region has 14 residues. Trimming removed 7 bases from V and 0 bases from J, with 11 bases in between. Germline V gene data show CDR1 as MNHEY and CDR2 as SMNVEV (reference sequence). The DNA for the CDR3 is TGTGCCAGCACCCGACACCCGAGCACAGATACGCAGTATTTT. Its translation is CASTRHPSTDTQYF.

This chain links TRBV15 with TRBJ2-3; 7 bases line up with TRBD2. V was pared by 0 bases and J by 2 bases, with 5 bases of the junction left unmatched. The CDR3 totals 16 residues. Germline assignment: CDR1 LNHNV and CDR2 YYDKDF (reference sequence). The CDR3 sequence is CATSREAGTITDTQYF. The CDR3 coding sequence is TGTGCCACCAGCAGAGAAGCGGGAACCATCACAGATACGCAGTATTTT.

A few counts support this clone. The chain uses TRBV29-1 and TRBJ2-1, with unresolved D. The CDR3 runs 12 residues. The V end was cut by 3 bases, the J end by 2 bases, with 5 bases between. CDR1 and CDR2 (germline): SQVTM, ANQGSEA. The CDR3 reads CSVDRTYNEQFF. The CDR3, as DNA: TGCAGCGTTGACCGTACCTACAATGAGCAGTTCTTC.

This chain connects TRBV10-2 to TRBJ1-6; D not resolved. V was cut by 3 bases and J by 4 bases, with 7 bases left in between. This CDR3 is 14 amino acids long. CDR1 and CDR2 (germline): WSHSY, SAAADI. In DNA form, the CDR3 reads TGCGCCAGCAGTGAATTTCAATATAATTCACCCCTCCACTTT. The encoded protein is CASSEFQYNSPLHF.

The chain uses TRBV18 and TRBJ1-1; TRBD1 matches 8 bases. The CDR3 spans 15 residues. The V gene's germline CDR1 is KGHSH and CDR2 LQKENI. The trim removed 2 bases at V and 0 bases at J, leaving 2 bases unmatched. The CDR3 nucleotides are TGTGCCAGCTCACCATTACAGGGGGTGAACACTGAAGCTTTCTTT. Its protein is CASSPLQGVNTEAFF.

The chain joins TRBV29-1 to TRBJ2-7, with D possibly TRBD2 on 6 matching bases. The germline gives CDR1 SQVTM, CDR2 ANQGSEA. Between the trimmed V and J ends, which lost 7 bases and 6 bases, there was a span of 19 bases. This CDR3 comprises 13 residues. Here the CDR3 DNA reads TGCAGCGCAGGGACTCCCCCGAATCCCGAGCAGTACTTC. Residues: CSAGTPPNPEQYF.

The rearrangement uses TRBV30 and TRBJ1-1; 8 nucleotides match TRBD1. Germline V gene data show CDR1 as GTSNPN and CDR2 as SVGIG (reference sequence). Losses at the gene ends were 2 bases for V and 8 bases for J; bases not matched to a gene: 4. The CDR3 is 12 residues long. Written as DNA, the CDR3 is TGTGCCTGGAGTCGAGGACAGGGAGAAGCTTTCTTT. Residues: CAWSRGQGEAFF.

The chain links TRBV29-1 to TRBJ1-2; TRBD1 matches 9 bases. Trimming removed 2 bases from V and 9 bases from J; junction bases left unmatched: 4. The CDR3 runs 12 residues. Germline V gives CDR1 SQVTM, CDR2 ANQGSEA. This CDR3 reads CSVERDRVRYTF. The CDR3 nucleotides read TGCAGCGTTGAAAGGGACAGGGTACGCTACACCTTC.

The chain has TRBV19 and TRBJ2-7, with 8 bases fitting TRBD1. Unmatched junction bases numbered 1, after V lost 9 bases and J lost 3 bases. Germline V gene lookup returns CDR1 LNHDA and CDR2 SQIVND (reference sequence). The CDR3 runs 11 residues. The CDR3 nucleotides read TGTGCCAGCGGACAGGGCTACGAGCAGTACTTC. Translated, it gives CASGQGYEQYF.

The chain recombines TRBV10-2 with TRBJ1-5; 11 bases map to TRBD1. The V and J ends lost 0 bases and 2 bases, in that order; junction bases with no gene match: 3. The CDR3 extends over 17 amino acids. The germline V gene has CDR1 WSHSY and CDR2 SAAADI. Written as DNA, the CDR3 is TGCGCCAGCAGTGAGTCGGACAGGGGGCCTCGCAATCAGCCCCAGCATTTT. This sequence encodes CASSESDRGPRNQPQHF.

CDR3 coding DNA: TGCGCCAGCAGCCAAGGCGGCAGGGTCCACGAGCAGTACTTC. It specifies CASSQGGRVHEQYF. This chain links TRBV4-3 with TRBJ2-7, with a weak D call TRBD1 (5 bases). This CDR3 region has 14 residues. Germline-derived CDR1 and CDR2 are LGHNA and YSLEER. V dropped 1 base and J dropped 5 bases, with 12 bases sitting between them.

This chain uses TRBV5-4 with TRBJ2-5; D may be TRBD1 (5 bases). This CDR3 has 14 amino acids. The V gene's germline CDR1 is SGHNT and CDR2 YYREEE (reference sequence). Trimming took 2 bases from V and 1 from J, leaving 9 bases between them. CDR3 nucleotides: TGTGCCAGCAGCTTTGGGGCTAGCCAAGAGACCCAGTACTTC. Residues: CASSFGASQETQYF.

The chain combines TRBV28 with TRBJ2-5, with D tentatively TRBD1 (5 bases). The CDR3 spans 15 residues. Per germline, CDR1 MDHEN and CDR2 SYDVKM. Trimming took 7 bases from V and 3 from J, leaving 18 bases between them. Here the CDR3 reads CASTDRGKGKETQYF. The CDR3 coding sequence is TGTGCCAGCACAGACAGAGGAAAAGGAAAAGAGACCCAGTACTTC.

The chain has TRBV2 and TRBJ1-3; a weak D match, TRBD1 (5 bases). There are 15 residues in the CDR3. The germline CDR1 and CDR2 sequences are SNHLY and FYNNEI. V lost 5 bases and J 0 bases, leaving 11 bases between the germline ends. The CDR3 DNA sequence: TGTGCCAGCAGTTTAGACAGCACCTCTGGAAACACCATATATTTT. Protein product: CASSLDSTSGNTIYF.

This rearrangement joins TRBV19 to TRBJ2-3; weak D call: TRBD1 (6 bases). This CDR3 spans 15 amino acids. Germline lookup yields CDR1 LNHDA and CDR2 SQIVND (reference sequence). V was cut by 4 bases and J by 4 bases, with 15 bases left in between. The CDR3 DNA is TGTGCCAGTAGTAAGGTCAGGGGTGTTGCAGATACGCAGTATTTT. This encodes CASSKVRGVADTQYF.

J is TRBJ1-2 and V is TRBV19, with D tentatively TRBD1 (6 bases). V dropped 3 bases and J dropped 5 bases, with 19 bases sitting between them. CDR3 length: 16 residues. Germline V gene lookup returns CDR1 LNHDA and CDR2 SQIVND (reference sequence). The CDR3 loop is CASSIEDRRTYYGYTF. CDR3 DNA: TGTGCCAGTAGTATCGAAGACAGGCGTACTTATTATGGCTACACCTTC.

In its sample, this clone was seen once. This rearrangement joins TRBV11-2 to TRBJ1-1, with TRBD1 identical over 7 bases. Germline CDR1 is SGHAT and CDR2 is FQNNGV. V gave up 0 bases and J gave up 0 bases; unmatched junction bases: 10. There are 18 residues in the CDR3. This chain's CDR3 is CASSLERGLGAMNTEAFF. CDR3 DNA sequence: TGTGCCAGCAGCTTAGAAAGGGGGCTGGGGGCGATGAACACTGAAGCTTTCTTT. Drawing the rest from reference TRBV11-2 and TRBJ1-1, the complete variable domain is EAGVAQSPRYKIIEKRQSVAFWCNPISGHATLYWYQQILGQGPKLLIQFQNNGVVDDSQLPKDRFSAERLKGVDSTLKIQPAKLEDSAVYLCASSLERGLGAMNTEAFFGQGTRLTVV.

This chain links TRBV5-4 with TRBJ2-2; D is possibly TRBD1 (6 bases). V was clipped by 4 bases and J by 1 base, with 11 bases between them. The CDR3 is made up of 15 amino acids. CDR1 and CDR2 from the germline V gene are SGHNT and YYREEE (reference sequence). The CDR3 protein is CASSEGHRNTGELFF. The CDR3 DNA is TGTGCCAGCAGCGAGGGACATCGGAACACCGGGGAGCTGTTTTTT.

The chain employs TRBV25-1 and TRBJ2-6, with 10 bases identical to TRBD1. The CDR3 is 17 residues long. Germline trimming cut 1 base from V and 5 bases from J; bases unmatched to any gene: 5. In germline, CDR1 is MGHDK, CDR2 SYGVNS. This chain's CDR3 is CASSEFGTGVRANVLTF. In DNA form, the CDR3 reads TGTGCCAGCAGTGAATTTGGGACAGGGGTACGGGCCAACGTCCTGACTTTC.

The V call is TRBV7-9, the J call TRBJ1-1; a weak D match, TRBD1 (6 bases). CDR3 length equals 12 residues. Germline-derived CDR1 and CDR2 are SEHNR and FQNEAQ (reference sequence). The V end was cut by 5 bases, the J end by 10 bases, with 14 bases between. CDR3 coding DNA: TGTGCCAGCAGCGATAACAGGGTGGTAGCTTTCTTT. As protein: CASSDNRVVAFF.

V is TRBV11-1 and J is TRBJ2-3; D gene ambiguous. Trimming stripped 7 bases from V and 0 bases from J, with 8 bases between. The CDR3 contains 13 residues. Germline CDR1 and CDR2: SGHAT and FQDESV (reference sequence). The CDR3 DNA is TGTGCCAGCACCCTCGGTAGCACAGATACGCAGTATTTT. Protein sequence: CASTLGSTDTQYF.

The chain combines TRBV7-2 with TRBJ1-2; 8 bases are shared with TRBD1. From germline, CDR1 is SGHTA and CDR2 FQGNSA. V was pared by 2 bases and J by 6 bases, with 5 bases of the junction left unmatched. This CDR3 spans 14 amino acids. The CDR3 DNA follows: TGTGCCAGCAGCTTATCCAGGGGGCATAATGGCTACACCTTC. It encodes CASSLSRGHNGYTF.